Shown below are 25 T cell receptor beta chains from a single sample sequenced in a study of blood T cells in healthy people across ages (dated by TCRdb to the mid-2010s). The method was 5' RACE. A second about 7 to 11 cycle PCR used a sample-barcoded 5' primer and a J-beta primer mix. TCRdb reanalyzed the raw reads on its own, using fastp at Q25 for trimming and MiXCR for clone calling, and kept in-frame beta chains. Identical CDR3 proteins give one entry, which carries the most common genes and DNA. This sample is represented by some 1,800,000 distinct CDR3 sequences; 39% of them were singletons. Together, the top ten hold 23% of the sample. The sequencing sample was made of blood. The receptors stem from a human donor in good health.

The V gene is TRBV3-1, the J gene TRBJ2-3; a possible D gene is TRBD2 (6 bases). In germline, CDR1 is LGHDT, CDR2 YNNKEL (reference sequence). V gave up 3 bases and J gave up 4 bases, with 14 bases separating them. This CDR3 contains 15 residues. The DNA for the CDR3 is TGTGCCAGCAGCCACCGGCTAGCGAACCCAGATACGCAGTATTTT. This gives the protein CASSHRLANPDTQYF.

The chain uses TRBV5-8 and TRBJ1-1; D is undetermined. The CDR3 contains 13 residues. In germline, CDR1 is SGHTS, CDR2 YDEGEE. The V and J ends lost 4 bases and 4 bases respectively, with 11 bases between them. CDR3 DNA: TGTGCCAGCAGCCCTTTCAAGGGCACTGAAGCTTTCTTT. Its protein is CASSPFKGTEAFF.

V gene TRBV20-1 combines with J gene TRBJ2-5; TRBD2 matches at 8 bases. CDR3 length equals 15 residues. Germline V gene lookup returns CDR1 DFQATT and CDR2 SNEGSKA (reference sequence). The junction had 9 bases not matched to a gene; V was cut back by 4 bases and J by 2 bases. The CDR3 DNA sequence: TGCAGTGCTATTAGAGCGGGGGATAATCAAGAGACCCAGTACTTC. Translation: CSAIRAGDNQETQYF.

The chain uses TRBV20-1 and TRBJ2-7; perhaps TRBD1 as D (6 bases). Germline V CDR1 and CDR2: DFQATT, SNEGSKA (reference sequence). The CDR3 has 17 residues. Trimming removed 6 bases at V and 2 bases at J, with 26 bases between. CDR3 in DNA: TGCAGTGCCCGACCATCCATCTTACAGGGTGTCGCCTACGAGCAGTACTTC. It codes for CSARPSILQGVAYEQYF.

Regarding this clonotype: At one of its ends the junction is not consistent with the germline gene, which may arise from a read error. The chain combines TRBV19 with TRBJ1-1, with 9 bases matching TRBD1. The length of the CDR3 is 15 residues. Germline CDR1 and CDR2: LNHDA and SQIVND (reference sequence). CDR3 coding DNA: TGTACCAGTAGTATTTTGGGACAGGGGAACACTGAAGCTTTCTTT. It yields the protein CTSSILGQGNTEAFF.

This clonotype was detected many times. This chain's CDR3 is CASSPRGLYEQYF. CDR3 sequence (DNA): TGTGCCAGCAGCCCCAGGGGCCTCTACGAGCAGTACTTC. The rearrangement joins TRBV7-9 to TRBJ2-4, with a weak D call TRBD1 (6 bases). The DNA matches TRBJ2-7 better at its end, which makes the J call doubtful. CDR1 is SEHNR and CDR2 is FQNEAQ in the germline V gene (reference sequence). This CDR3 region has 13 residues.

The V gene is TRBV20-1, the J gene TRBJ2-1; a weak D match, TRBD2 (6 bases). The V end was cut by 6 bases, the J end by 1 base, with 16 bases between. The germline CDR1 and CDR2 sequences are DFQATT and SNEGSKA (reference sequence). This CDR3 contains 15 residues. CDR3: CSAAGQAGSYNEQFF. CDR3 bases: TGCAGTGCGGCTGGTCAGGCGGGGTCCTACAATGAGCAGTTCTTC.

This clonotype was detected only a few times. The chain is built from TRBV13 and TRBJ1-2; maybe TRBD1 (5 bases). The germline V gene encodes CDR1 PRHDT and CDR2 FYEKMQ (reference sequence). This CDR3 has 16 residues. V shed 1 base and J shed 3 bases, with 15 bases lying between them. This chain's CDR3 is CASSLDPRTGHYGYTF. CDR3 nucleotides: TGTGCCAGCAGCTTAGATCCCAGAACGGGACACTATGGCTACACCTTC.

This clonotype has only a few counts. The chain joins TRBV6-2 or TRBV6-3 to TRBJ2-1, with TRBD1 matching 7 bases. Trimming took 6 bases from V and 2 from J; bases not matched to a gene: 7. Germline CDR1 MNHEY, CDR2 SVGEGT. This CDR3 contains 15 residues. CDR3 protein: CASRVRGSTYNEQFF. Written as DNA, the CDR3 is TGTGCCAGCAGAGTCAGGGGGTCTACCTACAATGAGCAGTTCTTC.

This clonotype was counted a few times. The rearrangement joins TRBV12-3 or TRBV12-4 to TRBJ1-1, with D perhaps TRBD1 (5 bases). The CDR3 spans 16 residues. V lost 6 bases and J lost 2, with 19 bases in between. CDR3 protein: CASRRRGGITNTEAFF. CDR3 DNA: TGTGCCAGCAGGCGGAGGGGTGGCATCACCAACACTGAAGCTTTCTTT.

This clonotype came up a few times. The chain has TRBV10-3 and TRBJ1-2; 7 bases agree with TRBD1. This CDR3 region has 14 residues. Trimming cost V 4 bases and J 8 bases; bases outside gene matches: 10. CDR1 is ENHRY, CDR2 SYGVKD, per germline. The CDR3: CAISGSGGENGYTF. Here the CDR3 DNA reads TGTGCCATCAGTGGCTCAGGGGGAGAAAACGGCTACACCTTC.

The chain carries TRBV20-1 and TRBJ2-7; no reliable D call. Trimming removed 4 bases at V and 3 bases at J, with 10 bases between. Germline V gene lookup returns CDR1 DFQATT and CDR2 SNEGSKA (reference sequence). The CDR3 extends over 12 amino acids. The DNA for the CDR3 is TGCAGTGCTACGCAGGTGGGCTACGAGCAGTACTTC. It translates to CSATQVGYEQYF.

This clonotype was observed a handful of times. CDR3 loop: CAAKWERRSSYNEQFF. CDR3 nucleotide sequence: TGTGCCGCCAAATGGGAGAGAAGGAGCTCCTACAATGAGCAGTTCTTC. The chain employs TRBV10-3 and TRBJ2-1, with a possible D match to TRBD2 (5 bases). CDR3 size: 16 residues. Trimming left V 11 bases short and J 0 bases short, with 20 bases between. Germline V gene data show CDR1 as ENHRY and CDR2 as SYGVKD.

The chain is built from TRBV20-1 and TRBJ2-5; D is perhaps TRBD2 (6 bases). Looked up from germline, CDR1 is DFQATT and CDR2 is SNEGSKA (reference sequence). CDR3 length: 14 amino acids. Trimming took 2 bases from V and 5 from J, leaving 15 bases between them. The CDR3 DNA reads as TGCAGTGCTAGACAGTGGAGGGACGTGGAGACCCAGTACTTC. Translated, it gives CSARQWRDVETQYF.

This clonotype was detected only a few times. V and J are TRBV10-3 and TRBJ2-6, with D perhaps TRBD1 or TRBD2 (6 bases each). CDR1 and CDR2 (germline): ENHRY, SYGVKD. The CDR3 spans 16 residues. V lost 2 bases to trimming and J lost 4 bases, with 12 bases between them. CDR3 nucleotides: TGTGCCATCAGTGAGAGGGGGGCGCGCGGGGCCAACGTCCTGACTTTC. It encodes CAISERGARGANVLTF.

The rearrangement uses TRBV7-9 and TRBJ1-1, with a weak D call TRBD1 (6 bases). The CDR3 runs to 15 residues. With 4 bases removed from V and 0 bases from J, the gap between germline ends came to 12 bases. Per the germline V gene, CDR1 is SEHNR and CDR2 is FQNEAQ (reference sequence). The CDR3 sequence: CASSSRGHLNTEAFF. CDR3 DNA: TGTGCCAGCAGCTCAAGGGGACATCTGAACACTGAAGCTTTCTTT.

This chain joins TRBV20-1 and TRBJ2-1; 9 nucleotides line up with TRBD1. This CDR3 has 16 residues. CDR1 DFQATT and CDR2 SNEGSKA come from the germline V gene (reference sequence). V was clipped by 3 bases and J by 6 bases; unmatched bases: 12. DNA of the CDR3: TGCAGTGCTAGCGGTGTTTGGGACAGGGTTATCAATGAGCAGTTCTTC. Its translation: CSASGVWDRVINEQFF.

V gene TRBV7-8 combines with J gene TRBJ2-5, with 9 bases that match TRBD2. The ends lost 4 bases at V and 0 bases at J; junction bases unmatched: 9. The CDR3 consists of 17 residues. CDR1 is SGHVS, CDR2 FQNEAQ, per germline. The CDR3 DNA sequence: TGTGCCAGCAGCTCCGGGACTAGCAGGGAGTACCAAGAGACCCAGTACTTC. Translation gives CASSSGTSREYQETQYF.

Of note for this clonotype: The junction and the germline gene differ at one end; a read error may be behind it. The V gene is TRBV28, the J gene TRBJ1-6; possibly TRBD1 for D (5 bases). CDR3 length: 17 amino acids. In germline, CDR1 is MDHEN, CDR2 SYDVKM. CDR3: CVSSLPTTGTADSPLHF. CDR3 in DNA: TGTGTCAGCAGTTTACCTACAACCGGGACGGCTGATTCGCCCCTCCACTTT.

The V call is TRBV6-2 or TRBV6-3, the J call TRBJ2-1; 10 positions agree with TRBD2. This CDR3 region has 15 residues. V lost 2 bases and J lost 6; bases outside the gene matches: 4. In germline, CDR1 is MNHEY, CDR2 SVGEGT. The CDR3 DNA sequence: TGTGCCAGCAGTTACGTAGCGGGGGGCGTCAATGAGCAGTTCTTC. This sequence encodes CASSYVAGGVNEQFF.

The chain carries TRBV6-2 or TRBV6-3 and TRBJ2-1; either TRBD1 or TRBD2 may supply D (5 bases each). The CDR3 has 15 amino acids. Trimming took off 6 bases at V and 10 bases at J, with 22 bases between the two ends. Per germline, CDR1 MNHEY and CDR2 SVGEGT. The CDR3 DNA is TGTGCCAGCAGCCGGGACCAAGTGAGATTCCAGGAGCAGTTCTTC. This translates into CASSRDQVRFQEQFF.

This rearrangement joins TRBV7-3 to TRBJ2-3; the D gene is possibly TRBD1 (6 bases). From germline, CDR1 is SGHTA and CDR2 FQGTGA. V was trimmed by 5 bases and J by 6 bases, leaving 21 bases between them. The CDR3 contains 16 residues. CDR3 amino acids: CASSQTGVMAGDTQYF. The CDR3 DNA is TGTGCCAGCAGCCAGACAGGTGTGATGGCCGGGGATACGCAGTATTTT.

This clonotype has a handful of counts. This chain connects TRBV5-5 to TRBJ1-5; D is uncertain. Trimming took off 3 bases at V and 5 bases at J, with 9 bases between the two ends. Germline loops: CDR1 SGHKS, CDR2 YYEKEE (reference sequence). The CDR3 sequence is 13 residues long. This CDR3 reads CASSWVNDQPQHF. The CDR3 region has the DNA TGTGCCAGCAGCTGGGTGAACGATCAGCCCCAGCATTTT. Using reference TRBV5-5 and TRBJ1-5 for the parts outside the CDR3, the full variable domain is DAGVTQSPTHLIKTRGQQVTLRCSPISGHKSVSWYQQVLGQGPQFIFQYYEKEERGRGNFPDRFSARQFPNYSSELNVNALLLGDSALYLCASSWVNDQPQHFGDGTRLSIL.

The table lists this clonotype with a few counts. The chain recombines TRBV7-8 with TRBJ2-4, with unresolved D. The DNA end is more similar to TRBJ2-5, so the J call may be wrong. Germline lookup yields CDR1 SGHVS and CDR2 FQNEAQ. This CDR3 comprises 13 residues. This CDR3 is CASSLLISETQYF. Written as DNA, the CDR3 is TGTGCCAGCAGCTTATTAATTTCAGAGACCCAGTACTTC.

V usage is TRBV20-1 and J usage is TRBJ2-3, with a weak D call TRBD1 (5 bases). V was trimmed by 3 bases and J by 1 base, leaving 11 bases between them. The CDR3 is 14 residues long. In germline, CDR1 is DFQATT, CDR2 SNEGSKA (reference sequence). This chain's CDR3 is CSASKGSGTDTQYF. In DNA, the CDR3 is TGCAGTGCTAGTAAGGGGTCTGGCACAGATACGCAGTATTTT.